These 21 T cell receptor beta chains came from one sample sequenced in a study of vaccination effects on CD4 cells after COVID-19. Measured with immunoSEQ multiplex PCR; TCRdb has only the in-frame clones, and not every one. Of 55,000 to 75,000 clones listed, 76% are singletons. Antigen-specific CD4+ T cells were expanded with viral peptide pools in the ViraFEST assay before sequencing. Isolation of CD4+ T cells took place after approximately 10 days of culture. No vaccinee had earlier SARS-CoV-2 infection, and nucleocapsid antibodies were negative. The antigens these receptors bind are not known. The sequencing here drew on CD4+ T cells from PBMCs cultured with HCoV-NL63 spike peptides, taken before COVID-19 vaccination. Receptors were obtained from a human donor who received a COVID-19 vaccine.

The gene calls are TRBV5-1 and TRBJ2-3; D is unresolved. Deletions cut 3 bases from V and 0 bases from J, with 11 bases between. The germline gives CDR1 SGHRS, CDR2 YFSETQ. The CDR3 extends over 15 amino acids. Here the CDR3 DNA reads TGCGCCAGCAGCTCCGATTTGTCTAGCACAGATACGCAGTATTTT. Protein: CASSSDLSSTDTQYF.

The chain carries TRBV29-1 and TRBJ1-4; D gene uncertain. V was cut by 5 bases and J by 8 bases, with 6 bases left in between. CDR3 length: 10 amino acids. From germline, CDR1 is SQVTM and CDR2 ANQGSEA. CDR3 nucleotides: TGCAGCGTTCTTGTCGAAAAACTGTTTTTT. Protein: CSVLVEKLFF.

This sequence joins TRBV7-8 and TRBJ1-5; D gene uncertain. V was shortened by 6 bases and J by 4 bases, with 7 bases between the two germline ends. There are 12 residues in the CDR3. Looked up from germline, CDR1 is SGHVS and CDR2 is FQNEAQ. The CDR3 DNA is TGTGCCAGCAGTGGAGCTAATCAGCCCCAGCATTTT. Its protein product is CASSGANQPQHF.

J is TRBJ2-5 and V is TRBV11-3, with TRBD2 matching over 11 bases. The CDR3 is 15 residues long. Germline lookup yields CDR1 SGHNT and CDR2 YENEEA. J was trimmed by 5 bases and V by 2 bases; bases with no gene match: 4. The DNA for the CDR3 is TGTGCCAGCAGCTTAACTAGCGGGGGCCGGGAGACCCAGTACTTC. Its translation is CASSLTSGGRETQYF.

The chain recombines TRBV7-8 with TRBJ1-5; TRBD1 aligns across 7 bases. After removal of 5 bases from V and 6 bases from J, the junction contained 13 bases not matched to a gene. The CDR3 covers 16 residues. The germline V gene has CDR1 SGHVS and CDR2 FQNEAQ. CDR3 sequence reads: CASSLTGATGVQPQHF. Here the CDR3 DNA reads TGTGCCAGCAGCCTTACAGGAGCCACAGGGGTTCAGCCCCAGCATTTT. Supplemented by reference TRBV7-8 and TRBJ1-5, the full variable domain reads GAGVSQSPRYKVAKRGQDVALRCDPISGHVSLFWYQQALGQGPEFLTYFQNEAQLDKSGLPSDRFFAERPEGSVSTLKIQRTQQEDSAVYLCASSLTGATGVQPQHFGDGTRLSIL.

This clone has only a few counts. This chain joins TRBV9 and TRBJ2-1; the D gene is possibly TRBD2 (6 bases). V was shortened by 3 bases and J by 0 bases, with 10 bases between the two germline ends. The CDR3 has 15 residues. Germline CDR1 and CDR2: SGDLS and YYNGEE. The CDR3, as DNA: TGTGCCAGCAGCGCCATGGGGGGCTCCTACAATGAGCAGTTCTTC. It translates to CASSAMGGSYNEQFF. The complete variable domain, with remaining parts taken from reference TRBV9 and TRBJ2-1, reads DSGVTQTPKHLITATGQRVTLRCSPRSGDLSVYWYQQSLDQGLQFLIQYYNGEERAKGNILERFSAQQFPDLHSELNLSSLELGDSALYFCASSAMGGSYNEQFFGPGTRLTVL.

This chain links TRBV5-1 with TRBJ2-3, with D perhaps matching TRBD1 (5 bases). The ends were cut back, 2 bases at V and 6 bases at J, with 10 bases in the middle. This CDR3 contains 13 residues. Germline V gives CDR1 SGHRS, CDR2 YFSETQ. The CDR3 nucleotides read TGCGCCAGCAGCTTATCCTACAGGGATACGCAGTATTTT. This encodes CASSLSYRDTQYF.

V is TRBV3-1 (or the pseudogene TRBV3-2) and J is TRBJ1-6, with 8 bases fitting TRBD1. Germline trimming cut 2 bases from V and 7 bases from J; bases unmatched to any gene: 7. Germline V gene sequence: CDR1 LGHDT, CDR2 YNNKEL (reference sequence). The CDR3 totals 16 residues. The chain's CDR3 is CASSQRGRGLNSPLHF. The DNA for the CDR3 is TGTGCCAGCAGCCAACGGGGCAGGGGGCTGAATTCACCCCTCCACTTT.

This chain connects TRBV19 to TRBJ1-1; D call uncertain. Trimming shortened V by 5 bases and J by 7 bases, and 14 bases separated the two germline ends. This CDR3 is built from 13 residues. The germline gives CDR1 LNHDA, CDR2 SQIVND (reference sequence). CDR3 coding DNA: TGTGCCAGTAGTGGAGCCGTTAAAGGTGAAGCTTTCTTT. This encodes CASSGAVKGEAFF.

The chain has TRBV10-3 and TRBJ2-1, with 9 nucleotides matching TRBD1. CDR1 is ENHRY, CDR2 SYGVKD, per germline. The CDR3 sequence is 13 residues long. The trim removed 5 bases at V and 8 bases at J, leaving 4 bases unmatched. The CDR3 loop is CAISRDRDYEQFF. The CDR3 DNA follows: TGTGCCATCAGTCGGGACAGGGATTATGAGCAGTTCTTC.

The V gene is TRBV28, the J gene TRBJ1-5, with D maybe TRBD1 (5 bases). The germline gives CDR1 MDHEN, CDR2 SYDVKM. The CDR3 contains 14 residues. V lost 6 bases and J 4 bases, leaving 13 bases between the germline ends. CDR3 protein: CASRRGGSNQPQHF. The CDR3 nucleotides are TGTGCCAGCAGGAGGGGTGGTTCAAATCAGCCCCAGCATTTT. Using reference TRBV28 and TRBJ1-5 for the parts outside the CDR3, the full variable domain is DVKVTQSSRYLVKRTGEKVFLECVQDMDHENMFWYRQDPGLGLRLIYFSYDVKMKEKGDIPEGYSVSREKKERFSLILESASTNQTSMYLCASRRGGSNQPQHFGDGTRLSIL.

The genes are TRBV14 and TRBJ1-2, with unresolved D. The CDR3 is 16 residues long. In germline, CDR1 is SGHDN, CDR2 FVKESK. V was shortened by 0 bases and J by 0 bases, with 11 bases between the two germline ends. CDR3 residues: CASSQEQRPTNYGYTF. The CDR3 DNA is TGTGCCAGCAGCCAAGAGCAGCGTCCAACTAACTATGGCTACACCTTC.

This sequence joins TRBV6-6 and TRBJ2-7, with D possibly being TRBD1 (6 bases). V was pared by 0 bases and J by 0 bases, with 6 bases between. The CDR3 covers 14 residues. Germline V gene sequence: CDR1 MNHNY, CDR2 SVGAGI (reference sequence). CDR3 protein: CASSYSQGSYEQYV. The CDR3 DNA sequence: TGTGCCAGCAGTTACTCACAGGGCTCCTACGAGCAGTACGTC.

The chain joins TRBV6-5 to TRBJ2-3; TRBD2 agrees at 7 bases. Germline V lookup: CDR1 MNHEY, CDR2 SVGAGI. Losses at the gene ends were 7 bases for V and 1 base for J; bases not matched to a gene: 5. The CDR3 is made up of 14 amino acids. As DNA, the CDR3 is TGTGCCAGCAATAGGGCGGGGGGCACAGATACGCAGTATTTT. This sequence encodes CASNRAGGTDTQYF.

The J gene is TRBJ2-3, the V gene TRBV5-1, with no clear D. Trimming cost V 0 bases and J 3 bases, with 11 bases left between them. CDR1 is SGHRS and CDR2 is YFSETQ in the germline V gene. CDR3 length: 15 residues. The DNA of the CDR3 is TGCGCCAGCAGCTTGGTATCTCGGGTGACAGATACGCAGTATTTT. This translates into CASSLVSRVTDTQYF.

The chain has TRBV5-5 and TRBJ2-2, with TRBD1 matching over 7 bases. J was trimmed by 5 bases and V by 4 bases; bases with no gene match: 2. Germline V gene lookup returns CDR1 SGHKS and CDR2 YYEKEE (reference sequence). CDR3 size: 13 residues. CDR3 sequence (DNA): TGTGCCAGCAGCGTACAGGGGACCGGGGAGCTGTTTTTT. Translation gives CASSVQGTGELFF.

This clone appeared a single time. The chain recombines TRBV5-1 with TRBJ2-5; TRBD2 aligns across 10 bases. Germline CDR1 reads SGHRS; CDR2 reads YFSETQ. The CDR3 has 16 amino acids. V lost 3 bases, J lost 2 bases, and 7 bases stayed unmatched. DNA of the CDR3: TGCGCCAGCAGCTCCGTAGCGGGGGGCTCGCAAGAGACCCAGTACTTC. Translating it yields CASSSVAGGSQETQYF.

For this clone: One end of the junction fails to match germline, which may point to a read error. This sequence joins TRBV7-2 and TRBJ2-1; 11 positions agree with TRBD2. The germline gives CDR1 SGHTA, CDR2 FQGNSA. The CDR3 covers 14 residues. The CDR3 is CASRLAGGRDEQFF. In DNA, the CDR3 is TGTGCCAGCAGATTAGCGGGGGGGCGGGATGAGCAGTTCTTC.

The chain has TRBV9 and TRBJ2-1, with TRBD2 matching 7 bases. V lost 3 bases, J lost 7 bases, and 4 bases stayed unmatched. The CDR3 totals 13 residues. Looked up from germline, CDR1 is SGDLS and CDR2 is YYNGEE. This CDR3 reads CASSGDYLNEQFF. The DNA for the CDR3 is TGTGCCAGCAGCGGGGACTACTTGAATGAGCAGTTCTTC. The full variable domain, rest sourced from reference TRBV9 and TRBJ2-1, is DSGVTQTPKHLITATGQRVTLRCSPRSGDLSVYWYQQSLDQGLQFLIQYYNGEERAKGNILERFSAQQFPDLHSELNLSSLELGDSALYFCASSGDYLNEQFFGPGTRLTVL.

Only one count was recorded for this clone. The rearrangement joins TRBV18 to TRBJ1-2; D is ambiguous. Germline-derived CDR1 and CDR2 are KGHSH and LQKENI. Trimming removed 1 base at V and 0 bases at J, with 12 bases between. This CDR3 comprises 16 residues. The CDR3, as DNA: TGTGCCAGCTCACCACAATCGGACGGAGCTAACTATGGCTACACCTTC. Protein: CASSPQSDGANYGYTF.

This chain connects TRBV14 to TRBJ2-1; TRBD2 matches at 9 bases. The CDR3 consists of 16 residues. Unmatched junction bases numbered 8, after V lost 0 bases and J lost 8 bases. The germline CDR1 and CDR2 sequences are SGHDN and FVKESK. The CDR3 reads CASSQDSTAGGDEQFF. CDR3 in DNA: TGTGCCAGCAGCCAAGATTCAACAGCGGGGGGCGATGAGCAGTTCTTC. Variable domain in full (rest from reference TRBV14 and TRBJ2-1): EAGVTQFPSHSVIEKGQTVTLRCDPISGHDNLYWYRRVMGKEIKFLLHFVKESKQDESGMPNNRFLAERTGGTYSTLKVQPAELEDSGVYFCASSQDSTAGGDEQFFGPGTRLTVL.